The T cell receptor beta chain described here comes from a study of blood T cell repertoires in COVID-19. Study-level information: Material from acute and convalescent COVID-19 was sourced from the United States, Italy and Spain. PBMCs, B-cell-depleted T cells, or T cells provided the cDNA or gDNA that made up the material.

CDR3 length: 15 amino acids. Unmatched junction bases numbered 10, after V lost 5 bases and J lost 3 bases. CDR1 and CDR2 from the germline V gene are SEHNR and FQNEAQ (reference sequence). Authors' methods: Cell counts per sample came from amplifying reference gene primers. Sequencing used immunoSEQ multiplex PCR; TCRdb keeps in-frame clones, though not all of them. V, J and clone size are taken as reported in that table, and D and trimming were inferred from the DNA itself. The table includes approximately 260,000 clones, approximately 85% detected once. The gene calls are TRBV7-9 and TRBJ2-7; TRBD1 aligns across 7 bases. Source material: peripheral blood. This TCR came from a woman between 65 and 79 years old with acute or convalescent COVID-19. The CDR3 loop is CASSPVTGRYYEQYF. The CDR3 DNA follows: TGTGCCAGCAGCCCCGTGACAGGGAGATACTACGAGCAGTACTTC.